This TCR beta chain was identified in a study of cytomegalovirus exposure and HLA in healthy donors. The primer mix had 60 Vbeta and 13 Jbeta primers. TCRdb's copy holds only in-frame clones and misses some; the assay was immunoSEQ multiplex PCR. The repertoire consists of about 130,000 clones, with 15% to 20% occurring once and the leading ten covering around 2.6%. A word on this clone: Its antigen is as yet unknown.

Study-wide points: Researchers reported in a later analysis that a missense DCLRE1C variant was tied to TCR beta V- and J-gene trimming. Information on immune exposure was restricted to one variable (CMV serostatus).

The germline V and J ends were trimmed by 11 bases and 6 bases, with 6 bases remaining between them. The CDR3 covers 9 residues. Germline CDR1 is WSHSY and CDR2 is SAAADI. The sequenced sample consisted of PBMCs. The V gene is TRBV10-2, the J gene TRBJ2-3; D perhaps matches TRBD2 (5 bases). The TCR was taken from a female donor in good health and CMV-seropositive. In nucleotides, the CDR3 is TGCGCCTCGGGGGATACGCAGTATTTT. Translation gives CASGDTQYF.